Included here is one T cell receptor beta chain sequence, with context. These data belong to a study of blood T cell repertoires in COVID-19. This CDR3 contains 19 residues. The germline V and J ends were trimmed by 0 bases and 0 bases, with 18 bases remaining between them. Per the germline V gene, CDR1 is MGHRA and CDR2 is YSYEKL. Per the original methods: For nucleated cells, counts were estimated from reference gene primer amplification. The repertoire was sequenced with immunoSEQ multiplex PCR; TCRdb's copy has only in-frame clones and lacks some. V, J and clone size are those of that table, while D and trimming were read from the DNA. Of around 55,000 clones listed, 70% to 90% are singletons.

Sequencing used peripheral blood. The V call is TRBV4-1, the J call TRBJ2-4, with a weak D call TRBD2 (5 bases). This receptor was taken from a man between 60 and 75 years old with acute or convalescent COVID-19. CDR3 nucleotides: TGCGCCAGCAGCCAAGATCACCGTCCGGACTCCCTAGCCAAAAACATTCAGTACTTC. Translated: CASSQDHRPDSLAKNIQYF.